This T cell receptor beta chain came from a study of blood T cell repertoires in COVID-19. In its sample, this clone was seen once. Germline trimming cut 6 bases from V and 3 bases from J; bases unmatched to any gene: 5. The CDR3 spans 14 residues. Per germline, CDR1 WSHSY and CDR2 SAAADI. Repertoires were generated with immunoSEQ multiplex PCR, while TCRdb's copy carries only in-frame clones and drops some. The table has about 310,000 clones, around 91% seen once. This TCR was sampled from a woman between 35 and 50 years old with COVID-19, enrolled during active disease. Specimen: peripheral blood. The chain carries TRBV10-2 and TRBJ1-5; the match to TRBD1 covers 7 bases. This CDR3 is CASSRDSTNQPQHF. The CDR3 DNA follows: TGCGCCAGCAGCCGGGACAGCACCAATCAGCCCCAGCATTTT.